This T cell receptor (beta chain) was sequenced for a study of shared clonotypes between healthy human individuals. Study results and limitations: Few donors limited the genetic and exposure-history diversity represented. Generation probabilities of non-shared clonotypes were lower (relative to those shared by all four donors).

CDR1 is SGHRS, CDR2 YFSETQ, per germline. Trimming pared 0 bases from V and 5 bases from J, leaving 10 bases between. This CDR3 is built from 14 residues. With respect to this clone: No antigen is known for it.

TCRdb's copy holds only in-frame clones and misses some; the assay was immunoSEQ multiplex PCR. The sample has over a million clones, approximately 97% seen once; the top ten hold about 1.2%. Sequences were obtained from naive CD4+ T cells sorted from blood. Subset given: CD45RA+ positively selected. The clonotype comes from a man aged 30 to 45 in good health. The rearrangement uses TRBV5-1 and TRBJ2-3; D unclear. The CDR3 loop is CASSLVPGKDTQYF. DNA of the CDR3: TGCGCCAGCAGCTTGGTTCCAGGTAAAGATACGCAGTATTTT.